The sequence of this T cell receptor (beta chain) was determined in a study of lymphopenia after photon versus proton radiotherapy (dated by TCRdb to the late 2010s). Some background on the complete study: The study compared the immunological effects of photon versus proton radiation therapy in patients with gastrointestinal tumors who developed high-grade lymphopenia. The roughly 20 patients in the cohort had gastrointestinal tumors, were treated with either photon or proton therapy, and subsequently developed lymphopenia. The goal of the study was to characterize the differences between the two radiation modalities in how they affect the immune system. Results and caveats for the whole study, not just this receptor: After the lymphocyte count nadir, oligoclonal expansion, especially of CD8+ Temra cells, was observed in photon-treated repertoires, and the drop in diversity was driven by this expansion. During treatment, patients who received photon therapy lost naive T cells and TCR diversity and gained effector/memory populations, whereas patients who received proton therapy remained relatively stable. Across the cohort, a larger post-nadir drop in TCR diversity was inversely correlated with overall survival time among patients who died. The survival association was examined only in patients who died, and the authors described better survival with proton therapy as a possibility, not as a demonstrated result.

The library was generated by the immunoSEQ multiplex PCR assay. T cell repertoires were profiled by deep sequencing of rearranged TCR beta loci, alongside multiparametric flow cytometry. In its TCRdb copy, this immuneACCESS table keeps in-frame sequences only and misses some clones. Where compared with another copy, unresolved V genes explain less than half of these, and the others have no known cause. The sample table shows 37,000 or so clones, and 86% are seen once. Of the sample, about 9.4% is held by the ten largest clones. This clone has a handful of counts. No cognate antigen has been identified for it. No much larger clonotype is one base removed from it; base qualities were not supplied. The germline V and J ends show losses of 6 bases and 7 bases respectively, and no gene match explains 8 bases of the junction. CDR1 and CDR2 (SNHLY, FYNNEI) derive from the germline V gene. Counted from cysteine to phenylalanine, this CDR3 has 15 amino acids. Just the 45-base CDR3 DNA is kept, in frame starting at base 1.

Sequences were derived from peripheral blood, sampled from a patient treated with proton-based radiotherapy. This chain is built from TRBV2 and TRBJ2-5, with 13 bases matching TRBD2. The TCR was taken from a woman in her seventies with pancreatic cancer. Some clones in this sample may be carry-over from other donors' samples. At the DNA level, the sequence is TGTGCCAGCAGCTTACTAGCGGGAGGGCCCGGGACCCAGTACTTC. Its translation is CASSLLAGGPGTQYF. This CDR3, with the reference TRBV2 and TRBJ2-5 proteins standing in past its ends, gives the full variable domain EPEVTQTPSHQVTQMGQEVILRCVPISNHLYFYWYRQILGQKVEFLVSFYNNEISEKSEIFDDQFSVERPDGSNFTLKIRSTKLEDSAMYFCASSLLAGGPGTQYFGPGTRLLVL.